This paragraph covers one T cell receptor (beta chain) sequence. Using immunoSEQ multiplex PCR, the repertoire was profiled, and TCRdb retains in-frame clones only, with some absent. This table has 250,000 to 300,000 clones, roughly 89% appearing once. This entry belongs to a study of blood T cell repertoires in COVID-19. Study-wide background: Sample material is recorded as cDNA or gDNA derived from T cells, B-cell-depleted T cells, or PBMCs.

Trimming left V 0 bases short and J 7 bases short, with 24 bases between. The germline CDR1 and CDR2 sequences are WNHNN and SYGVQD (reference sequence). The CDR3 length is 18 residues. This sequence joins TRBV10-1 and TRBJ1-1; D possibly corresponds to TRBD1 (6 bases). The TCR sequence derives from a woman between 35 and 50 years old who had recovered from COVID-19. Sequenced sample: peripheral blood. The CDR3: CASSESQIWGRGPVEAFF. DNA of the CDR3: TGCGCCAGCAGTGAGTCTCAAATTTGGGGCAGGGGCCCCGTTGAAGCTTTCTTT.